Shown below are 4 T cell receptor beta chains from a single sample sequenced in a study of blood T cell repertoires in COVID-19. The table came from immunoSEQ multiplex PCR; TCRdb's copy has only in-frame clones and leaves some out. This table holds approximately 97,000 clones, 70% to 90% found once. Sequencing was performed on peripheral blood. These receptors all come from a man aged 45 to 65 with active COVID-19.

This rearrangement joins TRBV11-2 to TRBJ2-5; TRBD1 agrees at 8 bases. Trimming cost V 3 bases and J 2 bases; bases outside gene matches: 2. From germline, CDR1 is SGHAT and CDR2 FQNNGV. This CDR3 region has 14 residues. The CDR3 sequence: CASSLDRAQETQYF. The CDR3 DNA follows: TGTGCCAGCAGCTTGGACAGGGCACAAGAGACCCAGTACTTC.

This chain joins TRBV5-1 and TRBJ1-1; TRBD1 matches at 9 bases. The CDR3 covers 15 residues. Germline values: CDR1 SGHRS, CDR2 YFSETQ. V dropped 2 bases and J dropped 0; count of bases not matched to a gene: 2. The DNA of the CDR3 is TGCGCCAGCAGCTTAGGGACAGGGCTGAACACTGAAGCTTTCTTT. Translating it yields CASSLGTGLNTEAFF.

This chain uses TRBV30 with TRBJ2-5; D call uncertain. Deletions cut 5 bases from V and 4 bases from J, with 17 bases between. Germline V gene sequence: CDR1 GTSNPN, CDR2 SVGIG (reference sequence). This CDR3 comprises 14 residues. CDR3 bases: TGTGCCTGGGGGAATGGGCAGGCAGGAGAGACCCAGTACTTC. It translates to CAWGNGQAGETQYF.

This chain uses TRBV29-1 with TRBJ1-1, with a possible D match to TRBD1 (5 bases). Looked up from germline, CDR1 is SQVTM and CDR2 is ANQGSEA. This CDR3 spans 14 amino acids. Trimming took off 1 base at V and 6 bases at J, with 15 bases between the two ends. The CDR3 region has the DNA TGCAGCGTTGAAGTGCTTGGACAAAGGTCTGAAGCTTTCTTT. Residues: CSVEVLGQRSEAFF.